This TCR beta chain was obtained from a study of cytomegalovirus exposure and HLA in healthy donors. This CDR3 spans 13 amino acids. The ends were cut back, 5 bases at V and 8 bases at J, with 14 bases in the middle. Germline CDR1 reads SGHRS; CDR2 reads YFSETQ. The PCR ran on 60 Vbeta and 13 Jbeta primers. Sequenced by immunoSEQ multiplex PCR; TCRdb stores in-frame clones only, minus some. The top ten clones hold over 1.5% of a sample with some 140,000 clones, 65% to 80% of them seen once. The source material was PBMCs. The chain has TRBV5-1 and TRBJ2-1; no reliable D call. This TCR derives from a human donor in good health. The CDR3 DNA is TGCGCCAGCAGATTCCACCAGGCCGATGAGCAGTTCTTC. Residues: CASRFHQADEQFF.